Listed below are T cell receptor beta chains from one sample, sequenced in a study of OX40 agonist ivuxolimab in advanced cancers. Assay used: immunoSEQ multiplex PCR; TCRdb lists only in-frame clones, some missing. The table has 70,000 to 95,000 clones, just over 90% seen once. This sample comprised CD4+ or CD8+ T cells sorted from blood, obtained in a trial of the OX40 agonist ivuxolimab. The receptors were sampled from an adult with an advanced solid tumor such as melanoma, head and neck, liver or kidney cancer. The CDR3 runs from the conserved cysteine through the conserved F or W. The D gene is left open where the match is weak. The size of a clone is reported for some rows only, either as once, few or many, or as a class for expanded clones.

j_call clone_size d_call v_call cdr3_nt cdr3_aa
TRBJ2-7 - - TRBV29-1 TGCAGCGTTGGCCTAAGGGGGTCCCCCTACGAGCAGTACTTC CSVGLRGSPYEQYF
TRBJ1-4 - - TRBV4-2 TGTGCCAGCGCTGTCAGCAATGAAAAACTGTTTTTT CASAVSNEKLFF
TRBJ1-1 - TRBD1 TRBV7-8 TGTGCCAGCAGCTTACCGGACAGGGGGCGCCTTCTTTACACTGAAGCTTTCTTT CASSLPDRGRLLYTEAFF
TRBJ1-1 - - TRBV10-3 TGTGCCATCAGTGAACTTCTACAGGGTTTCACTGAAGCTTTCTTT CAISELLQGFTEAFF
TRBJ2-5 once - TRBV9 TGTGCCAGCAGCGTCCGGGACACGTCGGGGACCCAGTACTTC CASSVRDTSGTQYF
TRBJ1-2 - TRBD1 TRBV4-1 TGCGCCAGCAGCCAAGACAGGGGGAGGGATGGCTACACCTTC CASSQDRGRDGYTF
TRBJ1-2 - TRBD1 TRBV7-2 TGTGCCAGCAGCCTACACGGACAGGCTAACTATGGCTACACCTTC CASSLHGQANYGYTF
TRBJ2-3 - - TRBV5-1 TGCGCCAGCAGCTTGAACGAGAGAGATACGCAGTATTTT CASSLNERDTQYF
TRBJ2-3 - - TRBV5-1 TGCGCCAGCAGCTTAGGATCTAGCCCCGCAGATACGCAGTATTTT CASSLGSSPADTQYF
TRBJ2-3 - - TRBV5-1 TGCGCCAGCAGCTTGTCAGCGCCCGGGGGCGGAGATACGCAGTATTTT CASSLSAPGGGDTQYF
TRBJ2-7 - TRBD2 TRBV28 TGTGCCAGCAGTGTACCGGGACTAGGGGAATACGAGCAGTACTTC CASSVPGLGEYEQYF
TRBJ2-3 once - TRBV20-1 TGCAGTGTCCAACTGGGAGATACGCAGTATTTT CSVQLGDTQYF
TRBJ2-1 - - TRBV19 TGTGCCAGTAGTATAGTTCTGAAAACGGAGACATATGAGCAGTTCTTC CASSIVLKTETYEQFF
TRBJ1-4 once - TRBV28 TGTGCCAGCAGGCGCAAGGGGCCGACTAATGAAAAACTGTTTTTT CASRRKGPTNEKLFF
TRBJ2-7 - - TRBV6-1 TGTGCCAGCAGTGGAAGGGTGGCGACCTACGAGCAGTACTTC CASSGRVATYEQYF
TRBJ2-5 - TRBD1 TRBV29-1 TGCAGCGTTTCTCTCGGACAGGAAGAGACCCAGTACTTC CSVSLGQEETQYF
TRBJ1-2 - TRBD1 TRBV5-5 TGTGCCAGCAGGTGGGACAGGGGTAACTATGGCTACACCTTC CASRWDRGNYGYTF
TRBJ2-5 once TRBD2 TRBV5-1 TGCGCCAGCAGCTTGGCCACTAGCGGCCAAGAGACCCAGTACTTC CASSLATSGQETQYF
TRBJ2-7 - - TRBV5-4 TGTGCCAGCAGCTTGGGACAGTCCTACGAGCAGTACTTC CASSLGQSYEQYF
TRBJ2-2 - - TRBV9 TGTGCCAGCAGCGTAGGGGCTAGCGACGCCGGGGAGCTGTTTTTT CASSVGASDAGELFF
TRBJ2-7 - - TRBV19 TGTGCCAGTAGTACCTACCGGGACAACCCCTACGAGCAGTACTTC CASSTYRDNPYEQYF
TRBJ2-1 - - TRBV27 TGTGCCAGCACTCGCTCGGCGGGCTTTTACAATGAGCAGTTCTTC CASTRSAGFYNEQFF
TRBJ2-3 once TRBD1 TRBV7-2 TGTGCCAGCAGCAACAGGGGCGCCGGCACAGATACGCAGTATTTT CASSNRGAGTDTQYF
TRBJ1-2 - - TRBV5-4 TGTGCCAGCAGCTTGTCCCGGGACGGCGCAGGTCGAACCTTC CASSLSRDGAGRTF
TRBJ1-5 - TRBD1 TRBV30 TGTGCCTGGGACGGACAGGTACAGCCCCAGCATTTT CAWDGQVQPQHF
TRBJ1-2 once - TRBV28 TGTGCCAGCAGTTTATATGGTGGGACATCTCTTCGTGGCTACACCTTC CASSLYGGTSLRGYTF